The 27 T cell receptor beta chains in this list originate from one sample, sequenced in a study of blood T cell repertoires in COVID-19. The assay was immunoSEQ multiplex PCR, and TCRdb's table has in-frame clones only and misses some. The sample has tens of thousands of clones, around four fifths seen once. The sample consisted of peripheral blood. These receptors came from a woman of 80 years or more with acute or convalescent COVID-19.

The chain employs TRBV3-1 (or the pseudogene TRBV3-2) and TRBJ1-1, with 7 bases matching TRBD1. This CDR3 is 15 amino acids long. The V gene's germline CDR1 is LGHDT and CDR2 YNNKEL (reference sequence). The V gene end was trimmed by 4 bases and the J gene end by 5 bases; junction bases not matched to a gene: 10. The CDR3 DNA sequence: TGTGCCAGCAGCCGAGAAGGAGGGGGCAGGACTGAAGCTTTCTTT. As protein: CASSREGGGRTEAFF.

The V and J genes are TRBV7-6 and TRBJ2-5, with D unclear. Germline V CDR1 and CDR2: SGHVS, FNYEAQ. The CDR3 extends over 11 amino acids. V was shortened by 4 bases and J by 6 bases, with 6 bases between the two germline ends. DNA for the CDR3: TGTGCCAGCAGCTACTATCAGACCCAGTACTTC. Translated: CASSYYQTQYF. The full variable domain, its missing parts supplied by reference TRBV7-6 and TRBJ2-5, is GAGVSQSPRYKVTKRGQDVALRCDPISGHVSLYWYRQALGQGPEFLTYFNYEAQQDKSGLPNDRFSAERPEGSISTLTIQRTEQRDSAMYRCASSYYQTQYFGPGTRLLVL.

The genes are TRBV10-3 and TRBJ1-1, with a tentative D call TRBD1 (5 bases). CDR1 ENHRY and CDR2 SYGVKD come from the germline V gene. V lost 5 bases and J lost 1, with 11 bases in between. The CDR3 contains 14 residues. The CDR3 loop is CAISPGLTNTEAFF. The CDR3 DNA reads as TGTGCCATCAGTCCGGGACTGACGAACACTGAAGCTTTCTTT.

In this sample, this clone turned up once. The chain is built from TRBV3-1 (or the pseudogene TRBV3-2) and TRBJ1-5; D gene unclear. Germline loops: CDR1 LGHDT, CDR2 YNNKEL (reference sequence). The CDR3 is 14 amino acids. The V gene lost 3 bases and the J gene lost 9 bases, with 15 bases spanning the gap. This CDR3 is CASSQSGQVRPQHF. CDR3 DNA: TGTGCCAGCAGCCAGTCCGGTCAAGTTCGGCCCCAGCATTTT.

This clone is a singleton in its sample. V gene TRBV9 combines with J gene TRBJ2-7; 8 positions match TRBD1. Germline values: CDR1 SGDLS, CDR2 YYNGEE. V gave up 4 bases and J gave up 6 bases; unmatched junction bases: 6. The CDR3 sequence is 13 residues long. CDR3 sequence reads: CASSTGQGGEQYF. CDR3 DNA sequence: TGTGCCAGCAGCACCGGACAGGGCGGCGAGCAGTACTTC.

This chain joins TRBV7-6 and TRBJ2-2; a weak D match, TRBD2 (6 bases). Germline values: CDR1 SGHVS, CDR2 FNYEAQ. Trimming removed 5 bases from V and 3 bases from J, with 13 bases in between. The CDR3 extends over 15 amino acids. The CDR3 DNA follows: TGTGCCAGCAGCCCGCCGGGGGTATACACCGGGGAGCTGTTTTTT. The encoded protein is CASSPPGVYTGELFF.

The rearrangement uses TRBV19 and TRBJ2-1; D call uncertain. V was clipped by 3 bases and J by 5 bases, with 14 bases between them. The CDR3 loop spans 15 amino acids. Germline V lookup: CDR1 LNHDA, CDR2 SQIVND (reference sequence). CDR3 nucleotides: TGTGCCAGTAGTATGCCGGCGCTAGTGGACAATGAGCAGTTCTTC. Translating gives CASSMPALVDNEQFF.

The genes are TRBV2 and TRBJ2-1; 8 nucleotides align to TRBD1. Losses at the gene ends were 8 bases for V and 3 bases for J; bases not matched to a gene: 6. Germline V gene data show CDR1 as SNHLY and CDR2 as FYNNEI. The CDR3 consists of 14 residues. The CDR3 region has the DNA TGTGCCAGCGAGACGGACAGGGACTACAATGAGCAGTTCTTC. Its protein product is CASETDRDYNEQFF.

The gene calls are TRBV5-1 and TRBJ2-3; tentative D call: TRBD1 (6 bases). Trimming removed 7 bases from V and 4 bases from J, with 13 bases in between. There are 13 residues in the CDR3. Germline V gene data show CDR1 as SGHRS and CDR2 as YFSETQ. This chain's CDR3 is CASFQKGADTQYF. For the CDR3, the DNA is TGCGCCAGCTTTCAAAAGGGGGCAGATACGCAGTATTTT.

This sequence joins TRBV4-1 and TRBJ1-5, with D possibly being TRBD1 (6 bases). CDR1 and CDR2 from the germline V gene are MGHRA and YSYEKL. The germline V and J ends were trimmed by 5 bases and 6 bases, with 17 bases remaining between them. The CDR3 has 15 residues. The CDR3 DNA follows: TGCGCCAGCAGCTTACAGACGACAGGCATTCAGCCCCAGCATTTT. This codes for CASSLQTTGIQPQHF.

The chain is built from TRBV6-5 and TRBJ1-5; D may be TRBD1 (6 bases). Germline assignment: CDR1 MNHEY and CDR2 SVGAGI. This CDR3 has 13 residues. V was shortened by 6 bases and J by 4 bases, with 10 bases between the two germline ends. In nucleotides, the CDR3 is TGTGCCAGCAGAAGGACAGAGAATCAGCCCCAGCATTTT. Protein sequence: CASRRTENQPQHF.

This clone was observed a few times. The same CDR3 is also encoded by other DNA sequences in this sample. This chain links TRBV5-6 with TRBJ1-1; D not certain. The CDR3 totals 12 residues. Germline loops: CDR1 SGHDT, CDR2 YYEEEE. Trimming shortened V by 1 base and J by 4 bases, and 5 bases separated the two germline ends. The CDR3 region is CASSLRGTEAFF. CDR3 bases: TGTGCCAGCAGCTTGAGAGGCACTGAAGCTTTCTTT.

This clone was found once. The chain couples TRBV5-1 to TRBJ1-2; 9 bases align to TRBD1. V lost 3 bases and J lost 3; bases outside the gene matches: 3. CDR3 length: 14 residues. Per germline, CDR1 SGHRS and CDR2 YFSETQ. The CDR3 region is CASSYDRGDYGYTF. The CDR3 DNA is TGCGCCAGCAGCTATGACAGGGGGGACTATGGCTACACCTTC.

This sequence joins TRBV7-2 and TRBJ1-5; possibly TRBD1 for D (6 bases). Trimming took off 5 bases at V and 4 bases at J, with 12 bases between the two ends. Per the germline V gene, CDR1 is SGHTA and CDR2 is FQGNSA. The CDR3 sequence is 14 residues long. DNA of the CDR3: TGTGCCAGCAGCGCCGGGACAATAAATCAGCCCCAGCATTTT. It is translated as CASSAGTINQPQHF.

The table lists this clone with a count of one. The chain recombines TRBV30 with TRBJ1-2; D is unclear. From germline, CDR1 is GTSNPN and CDR2 SVGIG (reference sequence). Deletions cut 2 bases from V and 4 bases from J, with 17 bases between. CDR3 length: 15 residues. CDR3 in DNA: TGTGCCTGGAGTATGGGTCTATCGGGGATCTATGGCTACACCTTC. It is translated as CAWSMGLSGIYGYTF.

The rearrangement links TRBV21-1 to TRBJ1-3; TRBD1 was called by the table and not checked on the DNA. TRBV21-1 is assigned pseudogene status. CDR3 length: 18 residues. CDR3 sequence: CATLVQVTEPLSGNTIYF. For the CDR3, the DNA is TGTGCCACCCTAGTACAGGTCACGGAACCACTCTCTGGAAACACCATATATTTT.

The chain recombines TRBV3-1 (or the pseudogene TRBV3-2) with TRBJ1-1; 8 bases fit TRBD1. This CDR3 has 14 residues. V trimming: 4 bases; J trimming: 4 bases; junction bases outside the gene matches: 5. Germline V CDR1 and CDR2: LGHDT, YNNKEL (reference sequence). In nucleotides, the CDR3 is TGTGCCAGCAGCCCCAGTGACAGGGGCACTGAAGCTTTCTTT. Its protein is CASSPSDRGTEAFF.

The chain recombines TRBV4-1 with TRBJ2-2; D gene uncertain. The CDR3 has 16 residues. Trimming pared 1 base from V and 4 bases from J, leaving 13 bases between. Germline CDR1 reads MGHRA; CDR2 reads YSYEKL. The CDR3 sequence is CASSQAPVPSTGELFF. CDR3 DNA sequence: TGCGCCAGCAGCCAAGCGCCAGTCCCCAGCACCGGGGAGCTGTTTTTT.

V usage is TRBV27 and J usage is TRBJ1-1, with D possibly matching TRBD1 (5 bases). V was cut by 5 bases and J by 0 bases, with 16 bases left in between. Germline V gene lookup returns CDR1 MNHEY and CDR2 SMNVEV (reference sequence). The CDR3 has 16 amino acids. In DNA form, the CDR3 reads TGTGCCAGCAGTCGGATTTCGCGGGGCATGAACACTGAAGCTTTCTTT. It yields the protein CASSRISRGMNTEAFF.

This sequence joins TRBV2 and TRBJ2-1, with D perhaps TRBD2 (5 bases). Trimming shortened V by 3 bases and J by 9 bases, and 15 bases separated the two germline ends. Germline V lookup: CDR1 SNHLY, CDR2 FYNNEI. The CDR3 contains 14 residues. The CDR3 nucleotides read TGTGCCAGCAGTGATGGTTGGCTAGCCATTGAGCAGTTCTTC. Encoded protein: CASSDGWLAIEQFF.

V is TRBV5-1 and J is TRBJ1-2, with D possibly matching TRBD1 (6 bases). With 4 bases removed from V and 0 bases from J, the gap between germline ends came to 13 bases. Germline CDR1 and CDR2: SGHRS and YFSETQ. The CDR3 contains 15 residues. CDR3 coding DNA: TGCGCCAGCAGCCCGGACCAGGGGTCTAACTATGGCTACACCTTC. It is translated as CASSPDQGSNYGYTF.

The chain carries TRBV30 and TRBJ1-1; D remains ambiguous. Trimming removed 0 bases from V and 0 bases from J, with 5 bases in between. Germline V CDR1 and CDR2: GTSNPN, SVGIG (reference sequence). There are 13 residues in the CDR3. The CDR3 loop is CAWSVQVNTEAFF. CDR3 nucleotides: TGTGCCTGGAGTGTACAAGTGAACACTGAAGCTTTCTTT.

The CDR3 bases are TGTGCCAGCTCACCTTCTCAGGGCTACGAGCAGTACTTC. Its protein product is CASSPSQGYEQYF. The chain uses TRBV18 and TRBJ2-7; weak D call: TRBD1 (5 bases). CDR3 length: 13 residues. Trimming shortened V by 3 bases and J by 3 bases, and 9 bases separated the two germline ends. Germline V CDR1 and CDR2: KGHSH, LQKENI.

The gene calls are TRBV9 and TRBJ2-7; 7 nucleotides align to TRBD1. CDR3 length equals 16 residues. CDR1 and CDR2 from the germline V gene are SGDLS and YYNGEE. V was clipped by 0 bases and J by 0 bases; unmatched bases: 6. Here the CDR3 reads CASSVGATGSSYEQYF. The CDR3, as DNA: TGTGCCAGCAGCGTAGGAGCGACAGGGAGCTCCTACGAGCAGTACTTC.

The J gene is TRBJ2-7, the V gene TRBV10-3; unclear D gene. The germline V gene has CDR1 ENHRY and CDR2 SYGVKD. The CDR3 loop spans 12 amino acids. Deletions cut 3 bases from V and 5 bases from J, with 8 bases between. CDR3 residues: CAISDFRDEQYF. The DNA of the CDR3 is TGTGCCATCAGTGATTTCCGGGACGAGCAGTACTTC.

The rearrangement links TRBV9 to TRBJ2-1; 7 bases agree with TRBD1. Germline V CDR1 and CDR2: SGDLS, YYNGEE. The CDR3 runs to 16 residues. With V trimmed by 3 bases and J by 0 bases, 6 bases remained unmatched. In DNA form, the CDR3 reads TGTGCCAGCAGCGCGAAGGGGGACAGCTCCTACAATGAGCAGTTCTTC. Amino acid sequence: CASSAKGDSSYNEQFF.

V usage is TRBV9 and J usage is TRBJ1-1; TRBD1 matches 10 bases. The CDR3 contains 15 residues. Germline lookup yields CDR1 SGDLS and CDR2 YYNGEE. With 4 bases clipped from V and 5 bases from J, the junction kept 8 bases outside the gene matches. This CDR3 reads CASSSRQGADTEAFF. The CDR3 nucleotides read TGTGCCAGCAGCTCCCGACAGGGGGCGGATACTGAAGCTTTCTTT. Supplemented by reference TRBV9 and TRBJ1-1, the full variable domain reads DSGVTQTPKHLITATGQRVTLRCSPRSGDLSVYWYQQSLDQGLQFLIQYYNGEERAKGNILERFSAQQFPDLHSELNLSSLELGDSALYFCASSSRQGADTEAFFGQGTRLTVV.